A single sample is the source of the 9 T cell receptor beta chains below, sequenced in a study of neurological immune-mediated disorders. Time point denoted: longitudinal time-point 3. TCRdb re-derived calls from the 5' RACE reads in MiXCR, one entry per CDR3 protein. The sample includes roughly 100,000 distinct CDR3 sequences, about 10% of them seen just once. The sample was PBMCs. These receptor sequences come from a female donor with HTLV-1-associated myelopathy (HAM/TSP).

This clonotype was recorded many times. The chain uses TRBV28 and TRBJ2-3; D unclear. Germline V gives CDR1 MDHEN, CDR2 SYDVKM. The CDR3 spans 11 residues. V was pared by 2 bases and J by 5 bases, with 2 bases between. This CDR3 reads CASSLLDTQYF. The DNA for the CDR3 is TGTGCCAGCAGTTTACTAGATACGCAGTATTTT.

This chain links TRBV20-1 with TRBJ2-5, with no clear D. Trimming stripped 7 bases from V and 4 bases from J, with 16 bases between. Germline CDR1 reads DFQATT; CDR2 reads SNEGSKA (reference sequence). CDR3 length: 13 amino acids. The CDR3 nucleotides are TGCAGTGGTGAGGAGAGTTCGGGAGAGACCCAGTACTTC. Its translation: CSGEESSGETQYF.

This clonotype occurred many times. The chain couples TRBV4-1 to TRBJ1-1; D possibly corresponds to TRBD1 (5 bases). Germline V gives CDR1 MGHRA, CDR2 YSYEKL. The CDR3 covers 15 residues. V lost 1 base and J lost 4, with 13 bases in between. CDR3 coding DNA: TGCGCCAGCAGCCAAGTGTCTTTGGGGGGCACTGAAGCTTTCTTT. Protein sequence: CASSQVSLGGTEAFF.

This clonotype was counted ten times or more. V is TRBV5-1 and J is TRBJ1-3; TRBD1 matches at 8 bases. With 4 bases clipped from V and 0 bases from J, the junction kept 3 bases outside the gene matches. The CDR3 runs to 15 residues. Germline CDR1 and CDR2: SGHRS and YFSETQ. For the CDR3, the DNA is TGCGCCAGCAGCGTGGGACAGGCCTCTGGAAACACCATATATTTT. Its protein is CASSVGQASGNTIYF.

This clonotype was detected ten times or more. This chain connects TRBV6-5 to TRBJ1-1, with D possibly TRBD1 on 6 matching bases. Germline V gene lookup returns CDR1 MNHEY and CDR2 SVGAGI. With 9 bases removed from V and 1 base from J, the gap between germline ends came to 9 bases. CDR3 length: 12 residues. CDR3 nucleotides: TGTGCCAGGAACAGGGCGAACACTGAAGCTTTCTTT. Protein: CARNRANTEAFF.

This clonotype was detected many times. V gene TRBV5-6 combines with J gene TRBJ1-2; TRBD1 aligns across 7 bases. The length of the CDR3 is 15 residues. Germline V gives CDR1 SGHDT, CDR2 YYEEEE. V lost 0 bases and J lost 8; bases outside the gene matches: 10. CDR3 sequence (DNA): TGTGCCAGCAGCTTGGAAGGGGGCGCGGGTGAAGGCTACACCTTC. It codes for CASSLEGGAGEGYTF.

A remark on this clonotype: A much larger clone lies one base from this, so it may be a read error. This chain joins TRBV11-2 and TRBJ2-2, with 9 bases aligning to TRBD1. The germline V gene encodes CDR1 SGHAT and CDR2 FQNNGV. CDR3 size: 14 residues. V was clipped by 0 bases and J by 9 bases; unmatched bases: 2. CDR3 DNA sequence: TGTGCCAGCAGCTTAGAACAGGGGGCCAGGGAGCTGTTTTTT. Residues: CASSLEQGARELFF.

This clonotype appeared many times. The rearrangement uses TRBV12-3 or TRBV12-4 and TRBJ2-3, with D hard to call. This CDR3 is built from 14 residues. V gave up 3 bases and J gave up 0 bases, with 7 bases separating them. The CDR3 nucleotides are TGTGCCAGCAGTTTTACCTCTAGCACAGATACGCAGTATTTT. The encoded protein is CASSFTSSTDTQYF.

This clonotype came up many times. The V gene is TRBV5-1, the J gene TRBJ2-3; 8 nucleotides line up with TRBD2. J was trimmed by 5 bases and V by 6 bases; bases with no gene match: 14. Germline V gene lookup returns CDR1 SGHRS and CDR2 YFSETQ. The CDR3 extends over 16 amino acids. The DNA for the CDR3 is TGCGCCAGCACAGCGCCTCCCGGGGGGGCTGAAGATACGCAGTATTTT. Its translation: CASTAPPGGAEDTQYF.